The clone carrying this T cell receptor (beta chain) has just a few counts. Collection of approximately 9.3 milliliters of peripheral blood was performed for each donor. A second about 7 to 12 cycle PCR used barcoded and J-beta primers. Via MiXCR, TCRdb re-called the 5' RACE reads, giving one row per CDR3 protein. The repertoire holds about a million distinct CDR3 sequences, with 35% to 40% as singletons. The record originates from a study of blood T cells in healthy people across ages. Trimming cost V 8 bases and J 5 bases; bases outside gene matches: 17. The CDR3 totals 16 residues. CDR1 is MNHNY, CDR2 SVGAGI, per germline (reference sequence).

The clonotype originates from a man aged 18 to 35 in good health. The chain carries TRBV6-6 and TRBJ1-2; 7 bases are shared with TRBD1. Sequencing input: blood. This CDR3 reads CASATTGKGMPYGYTF. DNA of the CDR3: TGTGCCAGCGCCACGACAGGGAAAGGGATGCCATATGGCTACACCTTC.